This entry features one T cell receptor beta chain sequence. What it binds is unknown. Data came from immunoSEQ multiplex PCR; TCRdb stores just in-frame clones and leaves some out. The sample lists roughly 250,000 clones; about 90% were seen once. This sample is part of a study of cytomegalovirus exposure and HLA in healthy donors. Looking at the study overall: The roughly 120 validation repertoires, a later analysis reported, used the same platform as the roughly 610 first-cohort repertoires.

Study-wide points: The authors enumerated 150 to 200 TCR beta chains as linked to cytomegalovirus. Rare TCR sequences predominated, though certain public TCRs were found in many donors. The CMV antigen specificity of a few CMV-associated chains was confirmed through in vitro analysis.

Between the trimmed V and J ends, which lost 4 bases and 5 bases, there was a span of 18 bases. This CDR3 comprises 16 residues. Germline CDR1 SGDLS, CDR2 YYNGEE. The chain has TRBV9 and TRBJ2-2; TRBD2 might be the D (7 bases). The sequence was obtained from a woman in her late teens or twenties in good health and CMV-seronegative. Sequencing was done on a sample of PBMCs. This chain's CDR3 is CASSPRAGALTGELFF. CDR3 coding DNA: TGTGCCAGCAGCCCAAGGGCGGGGGCGCTAACCGGGGAGCTGTTTTTT.